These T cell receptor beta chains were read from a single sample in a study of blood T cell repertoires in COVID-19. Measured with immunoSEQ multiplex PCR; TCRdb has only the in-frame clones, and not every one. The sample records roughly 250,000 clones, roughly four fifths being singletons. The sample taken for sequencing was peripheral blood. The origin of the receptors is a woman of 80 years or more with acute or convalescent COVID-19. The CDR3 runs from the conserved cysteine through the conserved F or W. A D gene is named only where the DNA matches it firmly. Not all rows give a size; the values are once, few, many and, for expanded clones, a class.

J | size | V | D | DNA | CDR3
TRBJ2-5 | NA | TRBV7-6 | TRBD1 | TGTGCCAGCAGCTCCGGGACAGGGTATTTGGGGACCCAGTACTTC | CASSSGTGYLGTQYF
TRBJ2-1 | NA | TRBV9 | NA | TGTGCCAGCAGTCAGACAGGCGGTTACAATGAGCAGTTCTTC | CASSQTGGYNEQFF
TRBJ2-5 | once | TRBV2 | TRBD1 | TGTGCCAGCATCGCACAGGGGGCGGGTGGAGAGACCCAGTACTTC | CASIAQGAGGETQYF
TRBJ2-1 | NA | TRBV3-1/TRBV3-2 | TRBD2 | TGTGCCAGCAGCCCCCGCGGGACTAGCGGGACCAAGCAGTTCTTC | CASSPRGTSGTKQFF
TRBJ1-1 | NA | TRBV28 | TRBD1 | TGTGCCAGCAGTTTCGGGCAGGGGGCGGCGAACACTGAAGCTTTCTTT | CASSFGQGAANTEAFF
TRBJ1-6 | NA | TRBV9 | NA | TGTGCCAGCAGCGTAGGTAATCCACCCCTCCACTTT | CASSVGNPPLHF
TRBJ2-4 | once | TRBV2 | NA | TGTGCCAGCGAGTCAGCTTTGGGGGGTGGGAACATTCAGTACTTC | CASESALGGGNIQYF
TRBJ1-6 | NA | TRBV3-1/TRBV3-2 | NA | TGTGCCAGCAGCCAAGCTTCGGCAGGCTACTATAATTCACCCCTCCACTTT | CASSQASAGYYNSPLHF
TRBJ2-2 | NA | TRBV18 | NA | TGTGCCAGCTCACCAGTGAGATCAGGGACGAACACCGGGGAGCTGTTTTTT | CASSPVRSGTNTGELFF
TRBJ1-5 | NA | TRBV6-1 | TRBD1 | TGTGCCAGCAGTGATTCGCGGACAGGAAAATGGGGTCAGCCCCAGCATTTT | CASSDSRTGKWGQPQHF
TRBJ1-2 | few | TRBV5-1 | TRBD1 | TGCGCCAGCAGCTCATCAGGGGGCTTGAACTATGGCTACACCTTC | CASSSSGGLNYGYTF
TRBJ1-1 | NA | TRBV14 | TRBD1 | TGTGCCAGCAGCCACTGGACAGGGGTCCCCCCTGAAGCTTTCTTT | CASSHWTGVPPEAFF
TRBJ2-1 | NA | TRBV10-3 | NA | TGTGCCATCACCCAGGGGAGGGGGGGCCTCGATGAGCAGTTCTTC | CAITQGRGGLDEQFF
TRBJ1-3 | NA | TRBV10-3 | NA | TGTGCCATCACAAATGGAAACACCATATATTTT | CAITNGNTIYF
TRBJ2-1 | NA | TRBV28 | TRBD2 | TGTGCCAGCAGGTCAGCCGGGACTAAAGGCTCTGAGCAGTTCTTC | CASRSAGTKGSEQFF
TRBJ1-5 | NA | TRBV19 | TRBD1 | TGTGCCAGTAGTGCGGACAGGAGCAATCAGCCCCAGCATTTT | CASSADRSNQPQHF
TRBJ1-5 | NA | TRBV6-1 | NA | TGTGCCAGCAGTGAAGCGCGGGGAAGGGGTACCGTTTATAGCAATCAGCCCCAGCATTTT | CASSEARGRGTVYSNQPQHF
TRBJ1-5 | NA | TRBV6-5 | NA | TGTGCCAGCAGCCGGACAGAAAATCAGCCCCAGCATTTT | CASSRTENQPQHF
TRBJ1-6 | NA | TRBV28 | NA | TGTGCCAGCAGTGGCCTCCATACGCCTCCCTATAATTCACCCCTCCACTTT | CASSGLHTPPYNSPLHF
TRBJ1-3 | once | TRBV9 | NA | TGTGCCAGCAGCGCAGATCCTTCGGACACTTCGTCTGGAAACACCATATATTTT | CASSADPSDTSSGNTIYF
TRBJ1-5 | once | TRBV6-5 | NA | TGTGCCAGCAGCGCCTCGGGGGATAGCAATCAGCCCCAGCATTTT | CASSASGDSNQPQHF
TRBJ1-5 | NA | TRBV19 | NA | TGTGCCAGTAGTCTGACGGGAAATAGCAATCAGCCCCAGCATTTT | CASSLTGNSNQPQHF
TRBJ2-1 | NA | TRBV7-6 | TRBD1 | TGTGCCAGCAGCTCGGACAGGGGGTCCTACAATGAGCAGTTCTTC | CASSSDRGSYNEQFF
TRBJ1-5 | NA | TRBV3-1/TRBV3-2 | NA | TGTGCCAGCAGCCAGGGGTCGTTAGGACAAGCCTTCGTAGGGCCCCAGCATTTT | CASSQGSLGQAFVGPQHF
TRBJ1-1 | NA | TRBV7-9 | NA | TGTGCCAGCAGCTACCCCGGGAGGGGTGAAGCTTTCTTT | CASSYPGRGEAFF
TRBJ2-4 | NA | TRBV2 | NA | TGTGCCAGCAGTGAAGCGGGGAGTATTCAGTACTTC | CASSEAGSIQYF
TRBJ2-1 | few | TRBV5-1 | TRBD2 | TGCGCCAGCAGCTTGGTTGGACTAGATGAGGTCTTC | CASSLVGLDEVF
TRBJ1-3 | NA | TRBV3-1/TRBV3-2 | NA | TGTGCCAGCAGCCCGGGGACAGGAAACACCATATATTTT | CASSPGTGNTIYF
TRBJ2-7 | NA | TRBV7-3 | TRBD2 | TGTGCCAGCAGCTTTCGGGGGGGCTACGAGCAGTACTTC | CASSFRGGYEQYF
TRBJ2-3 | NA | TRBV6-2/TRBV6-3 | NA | TGTGCCAGCAGTTACTGGGGGGTGACCCAGCCCACAGATACGCAGTATTTT | CASSYWGVTQPTDTQYF
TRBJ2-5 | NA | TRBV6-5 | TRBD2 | TGTGCCAGCACCTTTAGCGGGAGCCAAGAGACCCAGTACTTC | CASTFSGSQETQYF
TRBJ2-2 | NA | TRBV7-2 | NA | TGTGCCAGCAGCCCCCGACAGGGAGGTGGGGCCGGGGAGCTGTTTTTT | CASSPRQGGGAGELFF
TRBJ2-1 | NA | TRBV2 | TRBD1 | TGTGCCAGCAGTGAAATGGCAGGGGGCCTGAATGAGCAGTTCTTC | CASSEMAGGLNEQFF